The 21 T cell receptor beta chains presented below share a single source sample, sequenced in a study of blood T cell repertoires in COVID-19. Using immunoSEQ multiplex PCR, the repertoire was profiled, and TCRdb retains in-frame clones only, with some absent. The sample lists roughly 200,000 clones; about 83% were seen once. Sequenced input: PBMCs or T cells enriched from blood (not recorded which). These receptors all stem from a man aged 35-49 years with acute COVID-19.

This chain uses TRBV5-1 with TRBJ1-1; D is unclear. Trimming took 4 bases from V and 0 from J, leaving 16 bases between them. CDR1 is SGHRS and CDR2 is YFSETQ in the germline V gene. CDR3 length: 16 amino acids. The CDR3 nucleotides read TGCGCCAGCAGCCTGGCCCCGGGATTCATGAACACTGAAGCTTTCTTT. Its translation is CASSLAPGFMNTEAFF.

This clone has just a few counts. In nucleotides, the CDR3 is TGTGCCAGCAGCCGACCGGGACTCCCCGCCGAGCAGTACTTC. Translation gives CASSRPGLPAEQYF. V usage is TRBV3-1 (or the pseudogene TRBV3-2) and J usage is TRBJ2-7, with D possibly matching TRBD2 (6 bases). There are 14 residues in the CDR3. The germline gives CDR1 LGHDT, CDR2 YNNKEL (reference sequence). The ends were cut back, 4 bases at V and 6 bases at J, with 16 bases in the middle.

This sequence joins TRBV19 and TRBJ1-1; tentative D call: TRBD1 (6 bases). The CDR3 loop spans 13 amino acids. Germline CDR1 and CDR2: LNHDA and SQIVND (reference sequence). Trimming removed 4 bases from V and 6 bases from J, with 12 bases in between. CDR3 amino acids: CASSKTGLSEAFF. CDR3 in DNA: TGTGCCAGTAGTAAAACAGGGTTGTCTGAAGCTTTCTTT.

The CDR3 region has the DNA TGTGCCAGCACCTTGGGGACTAGCGCAGATACGCAGTATTTT. Its translation is CASTLGTSADTQYF. The chain has TRBV28 and TRBJ2-3, with 10 bases matching TRBD2. CDR3 size: 14 residues. Germline CDR1 MDHEN, CDR2 SYDVKM. V lost 7 bases and J lost 4; bases outside the gene matches: 5.

This chain uses TRBV25-1 with TRBJ2-1, with 8 bases that match TRBD2. The V and J ends lost 6 bases and 8 bases, in that order; junction bases with no gene match: 9. This CDR3 region has 14 residues. Looked up from germline, CDR1 is MGHDK and CDR2 is SYGVNS. CDR3 nucleotide sequence: TGTGCCAGCAGGTTTTCCGGGAGGGTCCATGAGCAGTTCTTC. It is translated as CASRFSGRVHEQFF.

This chain connects TRBV7-8 to TRBJ2-1; 8 nucleotides agree with TRBD2. Unmatched junction bases numbered 12, after V lost 10 bases and J lost 4 bases. The CDR3 runs to 15 residues. Germline lookup yields CDR1 SGHVS and CDR2 FQNEAQ. The CDR3: CATRPAGDIYNEQFF. In DNA, the CDR3 is TGTGCCACACGGCCAGCGGGGGACATTTACAATGAGCAGTTCTTC.

This clone was observed a handful of times. This chain's CDR3 is CASSEYRGGYNEQFF. CDR3 coding DNA: TGTGCCAGCAGTGAATACCGGGGTGGCTACAATGAGCAGTTCTTC. The rearrangement uses TRBV6-1 and TRBJ2-1; D may be TRBD2 (5 bases). Trimming took 2 bases from V and 3 from J, leaving 11 bases between them. Germline V CDR1 and CDR2: MNHNS, SASEGT. This CDR3 spans 15 amino acids.

V usage is TRBV10-1 and J usage is TRBJ2-3; 13 bases map to TRBD2. Germline V gives CDR1 WNHNN, CDR2 SYGVQD (reference sequence). The V segment lost 0 bases and the J segment 9 bases; nucleotides outside the gene matches: 6. The CDR3 has 16 amino acids. As DNA, the CDR3 is TGCGCCAGCAGTGAGTCCGGACTAGCGGGAGTAGGGACGCAGTATTTT. The encoded protein is CASSESGLAGVGTQYF.

The chain uses TRBV7-2 and TRBJ2-2; D is unclear. This CDR3 comprises 15 residues. Germline V gene lookup returns CDR1 SGHTA and CDR2 FQGNSA. V was shortened by 1 base and J by 4 bases, with 10 bases between the two germline ends. CDR3 bases: TGTGCCAGCAGCTTAGATGCCCGGTTCACCGGGGAGCTGTTTTTT. This gives the protein CASSLDARFTGELFF.

V is TRBV30 and J is TRBJ2-7, with 8 bases aligning to TRBD2. Trimming took 5 bases from V and 4 from J; bases not matched to a gene: 1. This CDR3 has 11 amino acids. CDR1 and CDR2 from the germline V gene are GTSNPN and SVGIG (reference sequence). The CDR3 DNA is TGTGCCTGGGGCGGGGGGTACGAGCAGTACTTC. It yields the protein CAWGGGYEQYF.

The chain employs TRBV5-4 and TRBJ2-5, with 10 bases fitting TRBD2. The germline V gene has CDR1 SGHNT and CDR2 YYREEE (reference sequence). The length of the CDR3 is 17 residues. The V segment lost 2 bases and the J segment 2 bases; nucleotides outside the gene matches: 9. As DNA, the CDR3 is TGTGCCAGCAGCTTTGGCCCACTAGCGGGGCAACAAGAGACCCAGTACTTC. It encodes CASSFGPLAGQQETQYF.

This clone was detected once. This rearrangement joins TRBV4-1 to TRBJ1-1, with D perhaps TRBD1 (6 bases). This CDR3 contains 15 residues. Trimming pared 1 base from V and 3 bases from J, leaving 12 bases between. Germline lookup yields CDR1 MGHRA and CDR2 YSYEKL. The CDR3 loop is CASSQAQGLDTEAFF. Written as DNA, the CDR3 is TGCGCCAGCAGCCAAGCGCAGGGGTTGGACACTGAAGCTTTCTTT.

This chain uses TRBV4-2 with TRBJ1-2; D uncertain. Between the trimmed V and J ends, which lost 0 bases and 0 bases, there was a span of 8 bases. Per germline, CDR1 LGHNA and CDR2 YNFKEQ. The CDR3 runs to 15 residues. This CDR3 is CASSQDKGANYGYTF. CDR3 DNA sequence: TGTGCCAGCAGCCAAGATAAGGGAGCTAACTATGGCTACACCTTC.

This sequence joins TRBV18 and TRBJ2-1; TRBD1 is a possible D gene (5 bases). V dropped 0 bases and J dropped 0 bases, with 9 bases sitting between them. CDR3 size: 16 residues. Germline assignment: CDR1 KGHSH and CDR2 LQKENI. CDR3 sequence (DNA): TGTGCCAGCTCACCACCCCCAGGGTTCTCCTACAATGAGCAGTTCTTC. Amino acids: CASSPPPGFSYNEQFF. Based on the CDR3 plus reference TRBV18 and TRBJ2-1, the full variable domain is NAGVMQNPRHLVRRRGQEARLRCSPMKGHSHVYWYRQLPEEGLKFMVYLQKENIIDESGMPKERFSAEFPKEGPSILRIQQVVRGDSAAYFCASSPPPGFSYNEQFFGPGTRLTVL.

This chain connects TRBV29-1 to TRBJ1-2, with 9 bases lining up with TRBD1. CDR1 SQVTM and CDR2 ANQGSEA come from the germline V gene. The trim removed 6 bases at V and 4 bases at J, leaving 6 bases unmatched. The CDR3 contains 13 residues. CDR3 region: CSVADRGIYGYTF. The CDR3 DNA follows: TGCAGCGTCGCAGACAGGGGGATCTATGGCTACACCTTC.

The chain employs TRBV14 and TRBJ2-1; perhaps TRBD2 as D (6 bases). The CDR3 has 15 residues. V gave up 10 bases and J gave up 7 bases, with 23 bases separating them. CDR1 is SGHDN, CDR2 FVKESK, per germline. The CDR3: CATKLSAGTLNEQFF. CDR3 DNA sequence: TGTGCCACTAAGCTGAGCGCAGGGACTTTGAATGAGCAGTTCTTC.

This clone occurred a few times. This chain links TRBV29-1 with TRBJ2-2; 14 bases are shared with TRBD2. After removal of 6 bases from V and 7 bases from J, the junction contained 4 bases not matched to a gene. Per germline, CDR1 SQVTM and CDR2 ANQGSEA. The CDR3 contains 14 residues. Here the CDR3 DNA reads TGCAGCGTGGGACTAGCGGGAGTTGTCGGGGAGCTGTTTTTT. The encoded protein is CSVGLAGVVGELFF.

The chain links TRBV9 to TRBJ1-1; no reliable D call. This CDR3 region has 14 residues. V shed 6 bases and J shed 7 bases, with 19 bases lying between them. Germline-derived CDR1 and CDR2 are SGDLS and YYNGEE. CDR3 sequence: CASTQSPSNSEAFF. CDR3 DNA sequence: TGTGCCAGCACCCAATCCCCGTCTAATAGTGAAGCTTTCTTT.

The chain carries TRBV6-5 and TRBJ1-1, with D possibly TRBD1 on 6 matching bases. The CDR3 has 14 residues. From germline, CDR1 is MNHEY and CDR2 SVGAGI. Trimming pared 6 bases from V and 2 bases from J, leaving 13 bases between. The CDR3 region is CASRLQGHNTEAFF. CDR3 bases: TGTGCCAGCAGGTTACAGGGACACAACACTGAAGCTTTCTTT.

This clone came up a few times. The V and J genes are TRBV28 and TRBJ1-2; perhaps TRBD1 as D (5 bases). The germline V gene encodes CDR1 MDHEN and CDR2 SYDVKM. The CDR3 is 14 residues long. Trimming took 2 bases from V and 3 from J, leaving 10 bases between them. CDR3 coding DNA: TGTGCCAGCAGTTTAATACGGGGGGACTATGGCTACACCTTC. It encodes CASSLIRGDYGYTF.

The chain uses TRBV7-2 and TRBJ2-7; 9 bases map to TRBD1. The CDR3 is made up of 16 amino acids. CDR1 is SGHTA, CDR2 FQGNSA, per germline. V was clipped by 6 bases and J by 6 bases; unmatched bases: 15. The CDR3 DNA reads as TGTGCCAGCAGTGTTAGGGCCGGGACAGGGTCTGGCGAGCAGTACTTC. Amino acids: CASSVRAGTGSGEQYF. Full variable domain (rest looked up from reference TRBV7-2 and TRBJ2-7): GAGVSQSPSNKVTEKGKDVELRCDPISGHTALYWYRQSLGQGLEFLIYFQGNSAPDKSGLPSDRFSAERTGGSVSTLTIQRTQQEDSAVYLCASSVRAGTGSGEQYFGPGTRLTVT.